This T cell receptor beta chain is from a study of technical replicates of blood from several donors. Only in-frame clones appear in the TCRdb table, and some are missing; sequencing was by immunoSEQ multiplex PCR. The sample lists about 14,000 clones; 80% to 85% were seen once. Sequencing input: PBMCs. This receptor was obtained from a human donor in good health.

CDR3 in DNA: TGTGCAGGGTCTAGGGAGGGCCCAGATACGCAGTATTTT. Amino acid sequence: CAGSREGPDTQYF. The J gene is TRBJ2-3, the V gene TRBV6-1; 7 bases are shared with TRBD2. Germline lookup yields CDR1 MNHNS and CDR2 SASEGT. The CDR3 is 13 residues long.